This T cell receptor (beta chain) originates from a study of Ad26.COV2.S vaccination and SARS-CoV-2 variants. The study, taken as a whole, reports: Vaccine and placebo recipients had similar non-spike TCR breadth.

A word on this clone: Its antigen is as yet unknown.

Described treatment: roughly 18 received Ad26.COV2.S at low or high dose, single or two shots; about 5 received placebo; per-sample allocation not given. Day 63 following the first vaccine or placebo injection was when the samples were taken. Ad26.COV2.S expressed prefusion-stabilized spike from the original Wuhan strain. Germline-derived CDR1 and CDR2 are SGHNT and YYREEE (reference sequence). With V trimmed by 7 bases and J by 2 bases, 9 bases remained unmatched. The CDR3 is 14 amino acids. Sequencing used immunoSEQ multiplex PCR; TCRdb keeps in-frame clones, though not all of them. The sample holds about 350,000 clones; about 88% are singletons and the top ten take around 6.1%.

The source of this sequence is a person aged 18-60 years who received the Ad26.COV2.S COVID-19 vaccine or a placebo. The source material was peripheral blood, sampled in a trial of Ad26.COV2.S vaccine versus placebo. The rearrangement links TRBV5-4 to TRBJ2-7; 7 positions agree with TRBD1. CDR3 region: CASSPRGQTYEQYF. Written as DNA, the CDR3 is TGTGCCAGCTCACCGAGGGGACAGACCTACGAGCAGTACTTC.